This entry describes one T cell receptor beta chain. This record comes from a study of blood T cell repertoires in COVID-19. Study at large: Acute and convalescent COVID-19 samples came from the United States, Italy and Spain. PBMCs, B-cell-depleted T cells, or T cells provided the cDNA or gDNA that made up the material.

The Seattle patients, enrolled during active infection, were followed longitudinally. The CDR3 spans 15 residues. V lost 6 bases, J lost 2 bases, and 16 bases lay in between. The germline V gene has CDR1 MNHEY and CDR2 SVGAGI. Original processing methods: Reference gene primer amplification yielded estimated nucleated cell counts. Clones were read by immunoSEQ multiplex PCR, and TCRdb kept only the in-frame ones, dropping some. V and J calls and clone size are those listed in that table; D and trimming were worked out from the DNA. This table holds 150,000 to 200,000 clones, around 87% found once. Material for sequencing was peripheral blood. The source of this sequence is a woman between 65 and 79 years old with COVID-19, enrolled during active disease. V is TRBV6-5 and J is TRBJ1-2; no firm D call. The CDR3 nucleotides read TGTGCCAGCAGCTTAAGACCAGAGGTGAACTATGGCTACACCTTC. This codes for CASSLRPEVNYGYTF.